Presented here are 10 T cell receptor beta chains from one specimen sequenced in a study of T cell clusters in autoimmune cytopenias. TRB amplification used 250 ng of peripheral blood genomic DNA. TRB was amplified by touch-down multiplex PCR, primer pools A and B combined. TCRdb re-called the multiplex PCR reads; one entry per CDR3 protein, DNA not given. The sample has more than 9,500 distinct CDR3 sequences. The same data also contributed to another study, on T cell repertoires in aging, cancer and after chemotherapy.

Sequencing was carried out using peripheral blood. The receptors stem from a human donor in good health.

V usage is TRBV6-2 or TRBV6-3 and J usage is TRBJ2-2; TCRdb selects TRBD1, and the lack of DNA leaves this call unchecked. The CDR3 is made up of 15 amino acids. Germline CDR1 and CDR2: MNHEY and SVGEGT. This CDR3 is CASSYLEGRAGELFF.

This clonotype ranks as medium-sized (0.01 to 0.1%) in terms of frequency. The genes are TRBV6-5 and TRBJ1-6. Germline V gene data show CDR1 as MNHEY and CDR2 as SVGAGI. The CDR3 covers 12 residues. CDR3 in amino acids: CASGNVGSPLHF.

This clonotype is medium-sized by frequency. J is TRBJ2-7 and V is TRBV27; no DNA is available, so the TRBD1 call from TCRdb remains unchecked. Germline V gives CDR1 MNHEY, CDR2 SMNVEV (reference sequence). The CDR3 covers 15 residues. This CDR3 reads CASSGGFGSSYEQYF.

This clonotype is medium-sized by frequency. V is TRBV7-2 and J is TRBJ1-6. CDR1 is SGHTA, CDR2 FQGNSA, per germline. The CDR3 is made up of 16 amino acids. Here the CDR3 reads CASSLTNGVLGSPLHF.

Frequency places this clonotype as medium-sized (0.01 to 0.1%). The chain uses TRBV29-1 and TRBJ2-1; TCRdb selects TRBD1, and the lack of DNA leaves this call unchecked. The germline V gene has CDR1 SQVTM and CDR2 ANQGSEA. The CDR3 sequence is 14 residues long. The CDR3 sequence: CSVARQFSYNEQFF.

This clonotype counts as medium-sized (0.01 to 0.1%) by frequency. The chain links TRBV12-3 or TRBV12-4 to TRBJ1-5. The CDR3 totals 15 residues. The CDR3 here is CASSWAGGIYQPQHF.

The chain joins TRBV6-5 to TRBJ2-1. CDR3 size: 13 residues. Germline V gene sequence: CDR1 MNHEY, CDR2 SVGAGI. This chain's CDR3 is CASSFTSYNEQFF.

This clonotype is deemed medium-sized by its frequency. This chain links TRBV30 with TRBJ2-2. Germline-derived CDR1 and CDR2 are GTSNPN and SVGIG (reference sequence). The CDR3 spans 13 residues. The CDR3 sequence is CAWSAAPTGELFF.

This chain joins TRBV13 and TRBJ2-2; TCRdb's D call of TRBD1 is untestable without DNA. The germline V gene has CDR1 PRHDT and CDR2 FYEKMQ (reference sequence). The CDR3 has 15 residues. CDR3 region: CASSLEGQGPGELFF.

This clonotype counts as medium-sized by frequency. The chain employs TRBV19 and TRBJ1-1. CDR3 size: 15 residues. CDR1 LNHDA and CDR2 SQIVND come from the germline V gene (reference sequence). The CDR3: CASREGPHMNTEAFF. The whole variable domain, remainder taken from reference TRBV19 and TRBJ1-1, is DGGITQSPKYLFRKEGQNVTLSCEQNLNHDAMYWYRQDPGQGLRLIYYSQIVNDFQKGDIAEGYSVSREKKESFPLTVTSAQKNPTAFYLCASREGPHMNTEAFFGQGTRLTVV.